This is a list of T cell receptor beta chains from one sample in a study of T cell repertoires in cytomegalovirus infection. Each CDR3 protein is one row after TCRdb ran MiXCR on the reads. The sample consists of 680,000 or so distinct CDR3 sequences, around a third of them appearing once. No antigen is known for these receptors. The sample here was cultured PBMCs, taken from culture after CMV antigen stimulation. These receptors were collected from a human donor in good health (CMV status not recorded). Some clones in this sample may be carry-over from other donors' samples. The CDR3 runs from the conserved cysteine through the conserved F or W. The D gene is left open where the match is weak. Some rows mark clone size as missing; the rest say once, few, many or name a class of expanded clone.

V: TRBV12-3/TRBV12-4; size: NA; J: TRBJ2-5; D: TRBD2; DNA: TGTGCCAGCAGTTTGGGCGGGGCGGGGGGAGAGACCCAGTACTTC; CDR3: CASSLGGAGGETQYF
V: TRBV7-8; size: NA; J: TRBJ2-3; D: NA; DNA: TGTGCCAGCAGCTCATCTAGGGTGCGAGGAGATACGCAGTATTTT; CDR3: CASSSSRVRGDTQYF
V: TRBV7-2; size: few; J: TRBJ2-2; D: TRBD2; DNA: TGTGCCAGCAGCACAACTAGCGAGGCCTCCACCGGGGAGCTGTTTTTT; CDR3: CASSTTSEASTGELFF
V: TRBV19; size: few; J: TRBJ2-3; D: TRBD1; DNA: TGTGCCAGTAGTGTGGACAGGACCACAGATACGCAGTATTTT; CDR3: CASSVDRTTDTQYF
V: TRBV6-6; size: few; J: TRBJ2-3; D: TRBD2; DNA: TGTGCCAGCAGTCAGACTAGCGGGGGGGCCGCTGGCACAGATACGCAGTATTTT; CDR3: CASSQTSGGAAGTDTQYF
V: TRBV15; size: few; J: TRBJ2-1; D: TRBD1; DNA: TGTGCCACCAGCAGAGGTGGACAGGGAAATAATGAGCAGTTCTTC; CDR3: CATSRGGQGNNEQFF
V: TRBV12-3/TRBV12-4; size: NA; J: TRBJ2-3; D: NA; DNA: TGTGCCAGCACCCGAGGGTCTTCAGATACGCAGTATTTT; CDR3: CASTRGSSDTQYF
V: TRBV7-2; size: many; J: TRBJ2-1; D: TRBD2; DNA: TGTGCCAGCAGCCCGACTAGCGGGGGGGCCTATGAGCAGTTCTTC; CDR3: CASSPTSGGAYEQFF
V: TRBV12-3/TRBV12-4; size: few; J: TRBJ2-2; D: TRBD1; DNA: TGTGCCAGCAGTTTGGGACAGTGGACCGGGGAGCTGTTTTTT; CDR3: CASSLGQWTGELFF
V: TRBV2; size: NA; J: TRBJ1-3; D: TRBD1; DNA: TGTGCCAGCAGTAACGCCGGGACAGGGAAGGGAGACTCTGGAAACACCATATATTTT; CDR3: CASSNAGTGKGDSGNTIYF
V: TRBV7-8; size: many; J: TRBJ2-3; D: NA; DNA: TGTGCCAGCAGCTTAGCTACCGGGGCCACAGATACGCAGTATTTT; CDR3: CASSLATGATDTQYF
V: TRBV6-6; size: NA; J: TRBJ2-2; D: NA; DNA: TGTGCCAGCAGTCAATACCAGGGGACCGGGGAGCTGTTTTTT; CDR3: CASSQYQGTGELFF
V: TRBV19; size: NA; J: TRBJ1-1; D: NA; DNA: TGTGCCAGTAGGCCCCTCGCGGATTGGATCCGGAGCACTGAAGCTTTCTTT; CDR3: CASRPLADWIRSTEAFF
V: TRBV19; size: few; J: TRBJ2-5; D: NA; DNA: TGTGCCAGTATTTGGCGGGGACCAGAGACCCAGTACTTC; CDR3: CASIWRGPETQYF
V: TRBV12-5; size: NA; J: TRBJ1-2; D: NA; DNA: TGTGCTAGTGGTTTTTGGGGCTATGGCTACACCTTC; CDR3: CASGFWGYGYTF
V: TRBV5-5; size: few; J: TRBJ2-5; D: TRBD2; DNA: TGTGCCAGCAGCATAACTAGCGGGGGGGAGACCCAGTACTTC; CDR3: CASSITSGGETQYF
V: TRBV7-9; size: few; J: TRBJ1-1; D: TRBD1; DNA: TGTGCCAGCAGCGGCTGGACAGGGGGCGGGAACACTGAAGCTTTCTTT; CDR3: CASSGWTGGGNTEAFF
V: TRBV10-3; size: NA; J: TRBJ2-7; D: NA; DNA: TGTGCCATCAGTGAGACGCAGCAACCACATTACGAGCAGTACTTC; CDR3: CAISETQQPHYEQYF
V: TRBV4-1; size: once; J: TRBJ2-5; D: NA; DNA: TGCGCCAGCAGCCAAGATAGGAACACGATAGAGACCCAGTACTTC; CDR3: CASSQDRNTIETQYF
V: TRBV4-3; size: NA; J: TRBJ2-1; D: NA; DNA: TGCGCCAGCAGCCAAGACTATCGCGAGCAGTTCTTC; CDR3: CASSQDYREQFF
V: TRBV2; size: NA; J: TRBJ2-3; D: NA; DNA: TGTGCCAGCAGTGAGGGGTCAAGCACAGATACGCAGTATTTT; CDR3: CASSEGSSTDTQYF
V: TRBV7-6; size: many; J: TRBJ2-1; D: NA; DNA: TGTGCCAGCAGCATAAATACCTACAATGAGCAGTTCTTC; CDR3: CASSINTYNEQFF
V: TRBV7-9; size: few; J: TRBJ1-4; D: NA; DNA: TGTGCCAGCAGCTTGACGGCAATATCGAATGAAAAACTGTTTTTT; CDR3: CASSLTAISNEKLFF
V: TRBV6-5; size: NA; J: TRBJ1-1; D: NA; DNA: TGTGCCAGCAGTCGTTACTCGACAGTGAGCACTGAAGCTTTCTTT; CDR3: CASSRYSTVSTEAFF
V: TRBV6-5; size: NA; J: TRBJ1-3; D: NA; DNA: TGTGCCAGCAGCGTTCAGGGGTATGGAAACACCATATATTTT; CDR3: CASSVQGYGNTIYF
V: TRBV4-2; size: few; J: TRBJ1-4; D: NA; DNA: TGTGCCAGCAGCCAAGAGGGGGCAACTAATGAAAAACTGTTTTTT; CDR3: CASSQEGATNEKLFF
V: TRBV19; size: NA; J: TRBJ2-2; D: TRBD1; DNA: TGTGCCACCAGGGGGCGGTCAGCCTGGAACACCGGGGAGCTGTTTTTT; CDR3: CATRGRSAWNTGELFF
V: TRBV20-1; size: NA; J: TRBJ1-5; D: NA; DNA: TGCAGTGCTGCGTCTTCTAGGGGACTTAGCAATCAGCCCCAGCATTTT; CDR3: CSAASSRGLSNQPQHF
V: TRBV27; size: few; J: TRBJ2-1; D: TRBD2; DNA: TGTGCCAGCCGCTCCGGGACTAGCTTGTACAATGAGCAGTTCTTC; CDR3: CASRSGTSLYNEQFF
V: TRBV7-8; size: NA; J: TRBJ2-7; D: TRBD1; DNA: TGTGCCAGCAGCTTAAGGGCCGCGACAGGGGGCGACGAGCAGTACTTC; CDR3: CASSLRAATGGDEQYF
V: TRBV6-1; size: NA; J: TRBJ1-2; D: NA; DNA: TGTGCCAGTGCTAACAACGGCTATGGCTACACCTTC; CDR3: CASANNGYGYTF
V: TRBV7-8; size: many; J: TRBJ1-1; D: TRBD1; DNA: TGTGCCAGCAGATCACGACAGGGAAAGAACACTGAAGCTTTCTTT; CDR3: CASRSRQGKNTEAFF
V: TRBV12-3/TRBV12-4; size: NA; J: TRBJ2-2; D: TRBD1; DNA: TGTGCCAGCAGCCCTTCCTACAGGGGGGATACCGGGGAGCTGTTTTTT; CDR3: CASSPSYRGDTGELFF
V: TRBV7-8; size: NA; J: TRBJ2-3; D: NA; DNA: TGTGCCAGCAGCTTAGGAATTAGTAGTCTCCACAGAAGCACAGATACGCAGTATTTT; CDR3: CASSLGISSLHRSTDTQYF
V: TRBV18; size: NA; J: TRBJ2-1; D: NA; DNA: TGTGCCAGCTCACCACGGAGCCTCCGAGCGGGCGATTCCTACAATGAGCAGTTCTTC; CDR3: CASSPRSLRAGDSYNEQFF
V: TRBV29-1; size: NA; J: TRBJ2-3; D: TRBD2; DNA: TGCAGCGTCGACTTACCCCAGACTAGCGGGGGTGCAGATACGCAGTATTTT; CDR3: CSVDLPQTSGGADTQYF
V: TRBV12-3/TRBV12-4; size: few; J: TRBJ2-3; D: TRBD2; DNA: TGTGCCAGCAGGCATAGCGGGGGTATGGATACGCAGTATTTT; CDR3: CASRHSGGMDTQYF
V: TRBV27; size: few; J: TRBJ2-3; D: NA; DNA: TGTGCCAGCAGTTCCCTGGTAGTTGCAGATACGCAGTATTTT; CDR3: CASSSLVVADTQYF
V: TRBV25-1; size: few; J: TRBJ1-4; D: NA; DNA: TGTGCCAGCAGTGAGACGCGGGACACGATAACTAATGAAAAACTGTTTTTT; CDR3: CASSETRDTITNEKLFF
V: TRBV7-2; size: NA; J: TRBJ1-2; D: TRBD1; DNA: TGTGCCAGCAGGGGGGGGGACAGGGGGCCGGGGACCTTC; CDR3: CASRGGDRGPGTF
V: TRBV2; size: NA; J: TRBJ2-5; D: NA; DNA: TGTGCCAGCAGGGTTGGCGGGGGCGGGGGCCAAGAGACCCAGTACTTC; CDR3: CASRVGGGGGQETQYF